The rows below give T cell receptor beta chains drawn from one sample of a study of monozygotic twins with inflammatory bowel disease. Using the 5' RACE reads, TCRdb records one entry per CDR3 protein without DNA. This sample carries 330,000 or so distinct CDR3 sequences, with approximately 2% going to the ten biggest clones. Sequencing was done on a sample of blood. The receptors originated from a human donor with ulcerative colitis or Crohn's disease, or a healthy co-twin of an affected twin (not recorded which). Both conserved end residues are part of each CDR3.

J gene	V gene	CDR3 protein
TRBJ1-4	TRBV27	CASSLLAGGTNEKLFF
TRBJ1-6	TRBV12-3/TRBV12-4	CASRTGGGSPLHF
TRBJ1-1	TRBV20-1	CSARRGWTEAFF
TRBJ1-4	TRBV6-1	CASSPTGRDEKLFF
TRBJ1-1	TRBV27	CASIQGGNTEAFF
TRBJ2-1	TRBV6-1	CASRIGTSGYNEQFF
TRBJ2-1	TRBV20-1	CSARSRGDNEQFF
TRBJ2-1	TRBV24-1	CATSDLISSGDNEQFF
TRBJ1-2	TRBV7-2	CASSGERGPAYGYTF
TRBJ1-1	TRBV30	CAWRLRVAEAFF
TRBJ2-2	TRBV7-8	CASSSYARTVLVGELFF
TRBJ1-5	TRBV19	CASTPNAGRKQPQHF
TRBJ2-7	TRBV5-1	CASSLADFGDEQYF
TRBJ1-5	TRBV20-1	CSASPGGSNQPQHF
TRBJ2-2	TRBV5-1	CASSLLAGVHTGELFF
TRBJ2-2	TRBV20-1	CSALRNTGELFF
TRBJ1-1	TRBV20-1	CSARSPGQAAEAFF
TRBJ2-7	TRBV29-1	CSVVRGLAGAGEQYF
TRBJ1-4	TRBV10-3	CAISAGQGANEKLFF
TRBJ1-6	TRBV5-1	CASSLDPPNSPLHF
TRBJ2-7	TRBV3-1	CASSQEIGSGEQYF
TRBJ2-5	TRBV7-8	CASSLTGTVKETQYF
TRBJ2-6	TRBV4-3	CASSQDRGSGANVLTF
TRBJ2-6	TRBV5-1	CASSPQGRSSGANVLTF
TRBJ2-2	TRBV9	CASSPTPGGTGELFF
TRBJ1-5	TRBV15	CATSSRDSLLDF
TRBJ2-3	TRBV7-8	CASSLQTSGSTHTQYF
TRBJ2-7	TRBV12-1	CASSSSRGGSYEQYF
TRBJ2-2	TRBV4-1	CASSQEEGWELFF
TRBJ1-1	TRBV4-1	CASSQDRTGTTGGTFF
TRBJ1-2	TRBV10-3	CAINPGDGYGYTF
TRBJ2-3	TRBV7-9	CASSLASADPSTDTQYF
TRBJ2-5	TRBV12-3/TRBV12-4	CASSWTGSETQYF
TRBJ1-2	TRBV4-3	CASSQGVGDSGYTF
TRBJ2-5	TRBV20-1	CSARDPRSQETQYF
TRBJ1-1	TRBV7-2	CASSLYPGGADTEAFF
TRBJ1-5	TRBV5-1	CASSLGALDSNQPQHF
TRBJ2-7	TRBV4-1	CASSQEMGQTYEQYF
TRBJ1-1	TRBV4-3	CASSQGVRMNTEAFF
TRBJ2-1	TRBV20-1	CSAGAGVSYNEQFF
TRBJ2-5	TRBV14	CASSLTGEETQYF
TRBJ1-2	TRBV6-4	CASSQTRNTGYGYTF
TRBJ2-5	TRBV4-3	CASSHTRDDETQYF
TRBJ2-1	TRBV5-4	CASSSGVAGTSSYNEQFF
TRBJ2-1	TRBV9	CASSVAPSGGANEQFF
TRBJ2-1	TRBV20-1	CSAKSLRPDSHNEQFF
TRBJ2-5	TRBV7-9	CASSSDGISQYF
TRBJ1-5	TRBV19	CASTTRWGNQPQHF
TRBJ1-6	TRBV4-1	CASSQRGSPLHF
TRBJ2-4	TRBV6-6	CASRSDGNIQYF
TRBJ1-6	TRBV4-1	CASSPQGPGSPLHF
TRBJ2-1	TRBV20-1	CSARTNYNEQFF
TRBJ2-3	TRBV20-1	CSASVWDRGADTQYF
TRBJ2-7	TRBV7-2	CASSLDGTGFYEQYF
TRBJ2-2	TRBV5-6	CASSLVGGSYTGELFF